The following is a T cell receptor beta chain sequence with its context. The data are from a study of T cells expressing NK-cell markers. From germline, CDR1 is ENHRY and CDR2 SYGVKD. The CDR3 consists of 16 residues. TCRdb reworked the 5' RACE reads into one entry per CDR3 protein, no DNA. In total, the table holds 160,000 or so distinct CDR3 sequences. Sequenced: blood T cells: a sorted CD56 or NKG2C T cell subset, CD4+ or CD8+ T cells, or bulk PBMC T cells (not recorded which). The sequence was collected from a woman between 18 and 70 years old in good health. The chain carries TRBV10-3 and TRBJ1-5; lacking DNA, the TRBD1 call made by TCRdb goes unchecked. The CDR3 region is CAISEGRQYSNQPQHF.